This TCR beta chain was captured by sequencing in a study of OX40 agonist ivuxolimab in advanced cancers. At the level of the study: Patients with hepatocellular carcinoma, melanoma, renal cell or head and neck cancer made up the dose-escalation patients.

This CDR3 is built from 17 residues. The V gene's germline CDR1 is LGHNA and CDR2 YNFKEQ. V lost 1 base to trimming and J lost 0 bases; unmatched junction nucleotides: 6. TCRdb's table, derived via immunoSEQ multiplex PCR, lists solely in-frame clones and lacks some. The table lists 100,000 or so clones, 65% to 90% of them singletons, with less than 2% in the top ten. The sequence derives from an adult with an advanced solid tumor such as melanoma, head and neck, liver or kidney cancer. The specimen comprised CD4+ or CD8+ T cells sorted from blood, sampled in a trial of the OX40 agonist ivuxolimab. The chain uses TRBV4-2 and TRBJ2-1; 7 bases map to TRBD2. Written as DNA, the CDR3 is TGTGCCAGCAGCCAAGTTCTAGCGGATAGCTCCTACAATGAGCAGTTCTTC. Its protein product is CASSQVLADSSYNEQFF.